The source of this T cell receptor beta chain is a study of metastatic and nonmetastatic thyroid tumors. For the study at large: Samples came from malignant and benign thyroid patients, and repertoires were compared across blood and tumor or nodule tissue. Findings and limits, study-wide: Reported TCR beta diversity, measured in blood and tumor, was significantly higher for malignant thyroid tumors than for benign nodules.

In its sample, this clone was seen a few times. Its antigen is as yet unknown. Each patient went into thyroid surgery without having received any treatment. In the original workflow: To classify distant metastasis in papillary thyroid cancer, a model was built from CDR3 differences across clinicopathological groups. TCRdb re-analyzed the PCR reads through MiXCR. V and J calls and clone size were set by TCRdb, not the authors. The table has 35,000 to 40,000 clones, roughly a quarter seen once. This TCR came from a female donor with papillary thyroid cancer or a benign thyroid nodule (not recorded which). Some clones in this sample may be carry-over from other donors' samples. Sequencing was performed on blood.

CDR3: CASSYRRTGRPSGANVLTF. In DNA, the CDR3 is TGTGCCAGCAGTTACAGAAGGACAGGACGACCATCTGGGGCCAACGTCCTGACTTTC. The chain recombines TRBV6-2 or TRBV6-3 with TRBJ2-6; 7 positions agree with TRBD1. CDR1 is MNHEY, CDR2 SVGEGT, per germline. Germline trimming cut 2 bases from V and 1 base from J; bases unmatched to any gene: 11. The CDR3 is 19 residues long.